Listed below are T cell receptor beta chains from one sample, sequenced in a study of cytomegalovirus exposure and HLA in healthy donors. Measured with immunoSEQ multiplex PCR; TCRdb has only the in-frame clones, and not every one. Of around 75,000 clones in the sample, more than 75% were seen once. The sequenced sample was PBMCs. The receptor set was obtained from a man aged 35 to 55 in good health and CMV-seronegative. CDR3s include the opening cysteine and the closing phenylalanine or tryptophan. D genes are given only for firm matches. A row's size may be missing; if present it is once, few, many or a size class.

J: TRBJ2-2
size: .
D: TRBD1
length: 14
V: TRBV7-7
CDR3: CASRHSGGVGELFF
DNA: TGTGCTAGCAGACACTCAGGGGGCGTCGGGGAGCTGTTTTTT

J: TRBJ1-1
size: .
D: .
length: 16
V: TRBV7-3
CDR3: CASSLMGGGANTEAFF
DNA: TGTGCCAGCAGCTTAATGGGTGGGGGGGCGAACACTGAAGCTTTCTTT

J: TRBJ2-6
size: .
D: .
length: 14
V: TRBV27
CDR3: CASSPYSGANVLTF
DNA: TGTGCCAGCAGTCCCTACTCTGGGGCCAACGTCCTGACTTTC

J: TRBJ2-3
size: .
D: .
length: 16
V: TRBV6-1
CDR3: CASSEFWGPSTDTQYF
DNA: TGTGCCAGCAGTGAATTTTGGGGGCCAAGCACAGATACGCAGTATTTT

J: TRBJ1-4
size: .
D: .
length: 15
V: TRBV7-2
CDR3: CASSPRRGPNEKLFF
DNA: TGTGCCAGCAGCCCCCGGAGAGGGCCTAATGAAAAACTGTTTTTT

J: TRBJ1-2
size: few
D: TRBD1
length: 13
V: TRBV7-3
CDR3: CASSPGTGWGYTF
DNA: TGTGCCAGCAGCCCCGGGACAGGGTGGGGCTACACCTTC

J: TRBJ1-3
size: .
D: .
length: 15
V: TRBV6-5
CDR3: CASSYGRVAGNTIYF
DNA: TGTGCCAGCAGTTACGGCAGGGTCGCTGGAAACACCATATATTTT

J: TRBJ2-7
size: .
D: .
length: 14
V: TRBV28
CDR3: CASSSIDSSYEQYF
DNA: TGTGCCAGCAGTTCGATCGACAGCTCCTACGAGCAGTACTTC

J: TRBJ1-5
size: .
D: TRBD1
length: 16
V: TRBV18
CDR3: CASSPRGQGESQPQHF
DNA: TGTGCCAGCTCACCACGGGGACAGGGTGAGAGTCAGCCCCAGCATTTT

J: TRBJ2-7
size: .
D: .
length: 12
V: TRBV5-6
CDR3: CASSLSSCEQYF
DNA: TGTGCCAGCAGCTTGAGCTCCTGCGAGCAGTACTTC

J: TRBJ1-1
size: .
D: TRBD1
length: 14
V: TRBV7-6
CDR3: CASSPTGGNTEAFF
DNA: TGTGCCAGCAGCCCGACAGGGGGCAACACTGAAGCTTTCTTT

J: TRBJ2-7
size: .
D: TRBD1
length: 15
V: TRBV18
CDR3: CASSPAGQGSYEQYF
DNA: TGTGCCAGCTCACCCGCCGGACAGGGGTCCTACGAGCAGTACTTC

J: TRBJ1-5
size: .
D: .
length: 14
V: TRBV19
CDR3: CASSISGYNQPQHF
DNA: TGTGCCAGTAGTATAAGCGGATACAATCAGCCCCAGCATTTT

J: TRBJ2-3
size: .
D: TRBD2
length: 12
V: TRBV28
CDR3: CASRLLATQTYF
DNA: TGTGCCAGCAGATTACTAGCGACTCAAACGTATTTT

J: TRBJ2-7
size: .
D: .
length: 15
V: TRBV7-6
CDR3: CASSPQGHFNYEQYF
DNA: TGTGCCAGCAGCCCACAGGGACACTTCAACTACGAGCAGTACTTC

J: TRBJ1-1
size: .
D: .
length: 14
V: TRBV5-1
CDR3: CASSSRGTRTEAFF
DNA: TGCGCCAGCAGCTCGCGGGGGACGAGGACTGAAGCTTTCTTT

J: TRBJ2-5
size: .
D: TRBD2
length: 16
V: TRBV10-3
CDR3: CAISPRPSGGAVNQYF
DNA: TGTGCCATCAGTCCAAGACCTAGCGGGGGGGCCGTGAACCAGTACTTC

J: TRBJ2-7
size: .
D: .
length: 14
V: TRBV28
CDR3: CASSFGGAAYEQYF
DNA: TGTGCCAGCAGTTTTGGGGGGGCCGCCTACGAGCAGTACTTC

J: TRBJ2-7
size: .
D: TRBD1
length: 13
V: TRBV6-5
CDR3: CASSYSTGREQYF
DNA: TGTGCCAGCAGTTACTCGACAGGGCGCGAGCAGTACTTC

J: TRBJ2-6
size: .
D: .
length: 14
V: TRBV30
CDR3: CAWTRISGANVLTF
DNA: TGTGCCTGGACGCGGATTTCTGGGGCCAACGTCCTGACTTTC

J: TRBJ1-5
size: .
D: .
length: 14
V: TRBV19
CDR3: CASSSLIGNQPQHF
DNA: TGTGCCAGTAGTTCACTCATCGGCAATCAGCCCCAGCATTTT

J: TRBJ1-6
size: .
D: .
length: 15
V: TRBV9
CDR3: CASSVAVTYNSPLHF
DNA: TGTGCCAGCAGCGTAGCGGTAACCTATAATTCACCCCTCCACTTT

J: TRBJ1-4
size: .
D: TRBD1
length: 15
V: TRBV18
CDR3: CASSPTGGANEKLFF
DNA: TGTGCCAGCTCACCTACAGGGGGAGCTAATGAAAAACTGTTTTTT

J: TRBJ2-5
size: .
D: TRBD1
length: 16
V: TRBV5-1
CDR3: CASSFGTEFFQETQYF
DNA: TGCGCCAGCAGCTTCGGGACAGAATTTTTCCAAGAGACCCAGTACTTC

J: TRBJ1-2
size: .
D: .
length: 13
V: TRBV7-9
CDR3: CASSSGSGYGYTF
DNA: TGTGCCAGCAGCTCCGGATCGGGCTATGGCTACACCTTC

J: TRBJ1-4
size: .
D: .
length: 16
V: TRBV7-9
CDR3: CSSSLVRTATNEKLFF
DNA: TGTTCCAGCAGCTTAGTCCGGACAGCAACTAATGAAAAACTGTTTTTT

J: TRBJ2-5
size: .
D: .
length: 16
V: TRBV18
CDR3: CASSPPSSVGQETQYF
DNA: TGTGCCAGCTCACCACCGAGTAGCGTAGGCCAAGAGACCCAGTACTTC

J: TRBJ1-1
size: once
D: TRBD1
length: 14
V: TRBV6-4
CDR3: CASSPGQENTEAFF
DNA: TGTGCCAGCAGCCCCGGACAGGAGAACACTGAAGCTTTCTTT

J: TRBJ1-5
size: .
D: .
length: 16
V: TRBV6-6
CDR3: CASSYLGSSSNQPQHF
DNA: TGTGCCAGCAGTTACTTAGGGAGCAGTAGCAATCAGCCCCAGCATTTT

J: TRBJ1-5
size: .
D: .
length: 13
V: TRBV7-9
CDR3: CASSFSSNQPQHF
DNA: TGTGCCAGCAGCTTTAGTAGCAATCAGCCCCAGCATTTT

J: TRBJ1-2
size: .
D: TRBD1
length: 15
V: TRBV5-1
CDR3: CASSLTGGSNYGYTF
DNA: TGCGCCAGCAGCTTGACAGGGGGAAGTAACTATGGCTACACCTTC

J: TRBJ1-3
size: .
D: .
length: 14
V: TRBV5-4
CDR3: CASSLDQSSNTIYF
DNA: TGTGCCAGCAGCTTGGACCAGTCCTCGAACACCATATATTTT

J: TRBJ1-1
size: .
D: TRBD1
length: 14
V: TRBV6-6
CDR3: CASAVPGGSTEAFF
DNA: TGTGCCAGCGCTGTCCCAGGGGGCTCTACTGAAGCTTTCTTT

J: TRBJ1-1
size: few
D: .
length: 14
V: TRBV30
CDR3: CAWKGPGSNTEAFF
DNA: TGTGCCTGGAAAGGGCCAGGGTCGAACACTGAAGCTTTCTTT

J: TRBJ1-2
size: .
D: .
length: 15
V: TRBV6-5
CDR3: CASSYSPFVDYGYTF
DNA: TGTGCCAGCAGTTACTCGCCGTTCGTGGACTATGGCTACACATTC

J: TRBJ1-1
size: few
D: .
length: 13
V: TRBV6-9
CDR3: CASRRQKDTEAFF
DNA: TGTGCCAGCAGACGACAGAAGGACACTGAAGCTTTCTTT

J: TRBJ1-6
size: .
D: TRBD1
length: 13
V: TRBV2
CDR3: CAGGTGGASPLHF
DNA: TGTGCCGGGGGGACAGGGGGCGCTTCACCCCTCCACTTT

J: TRBJ1-2
size: .
D: TRBD1
length: 13
V: TRBV29-1
CDR3: CSVAQRTGGGYTF
DNA: TGCAGCGTTGCCCAAAGGACAGGGGGCGGCTACACCTTC

J: TRBJ2-5
size: .
D: TRBD2
length: 15
V: TRBV5-1
CDR3: CASSWGTSGTETQYF
DNA: TGCGCCAGCAGCTGGGGGACTAGCGGGACGGAGACCCAGTACTTC

J: TRBJ1-2
size: .
D: .
length: 14
V: TRBV7-2
CDR3: CASSLGGANYGYTF
DNA: TGTGCCAGCAGCTTAGGGGGGGCTAACTATGGCTACACCTTC

J: TRBJ2-1
size: many
D: TRBD1
length: 16
V: TRBV4-3
CDR3: CASSQYRGSSYNEQFF
DNA: TGCGCCAGCAGCCAATACAGGGGCTCCTCCTACAATGAGCAGTTCTTC

J: TRBJ2-1
size: .
D: TRBD1
length: 16
V: TRBV9
CDR3: CASSVGTGQGHNEQFF
DNA: TGTGCCAGCAGCGTAGGGACCGGACAGGGACACAATGAGCAGTTCTTC

J: TRBJ1-1
size: .
D: .
length: 13
V: TRBV29-1
CDR3: CSGARGGNTEAFF
DNA: TGCAGCGGGGCCAGGGGCGGGAACACTGAAGCTTTCTTT

J: TRBJ2-1
size: .
D: TRBD2
length: 15
V: TRBV6-1
CDR3: CASTVLAGGRNEQFF
DNA: TGTGCCAGCACTGTGCTAGCGGGGGGGCGGAATGAGCAGTTCTTC

J: TRBJ1-6
size: .
D: TRBD1
length: 14
V: TRBV5-6
CDR3: CASSSGTGASPLHF
DNA: TGTGCCAGCAGCTCCGGGACAGGAGCATCACCCCTCCACTTT

J: TRBJ1-6
size: .
D: .
length: 13
V: TRBV7-3
CDR3: CASSPQFHSPLHF
DNA: TGTGCCAGCAGCCCACAGTTCCATTCACCCCTCCACTTT

J: TRBJ1-3
size: few
D: TRBD1
length: 14
V: TRBV2
CDR3: CASIPDRAGNTIYF
DNA: TGTGCCAGCATTCCGGACAGGGCTGGAAACACCATATATTTT

J: TRBJ1-3
size: .
D: .
length: 12
V: TRBV28
CDR3: CASSEYSNTIYF
DNA: TGTGCCAGCAGTGAATACAGTAACACCATATATTTT

J: TRBJ1-1
size: once
D: .
length: 15
V: TRBV6-1
CDR3: CASSELAGRNTEAFF
DNA: TGTGCCAGCAGTGAACTGGCGGGGCGGAACACTGAAGCTTTCTTT

J: TRBJ2-7
size: few
D: .
length: 16
V: TRBV4-3
CDR3: CASSQDSQDALYEQYF
DNA: TGCGCCAGCAGCCAAGATAGCCAAGATGCCCTCTACGAGCAGTACTTC